This TCR beta chain was captured in a study of tumor-infiltrating lymphocytes in primary liver carcinoma. Whole-study context: Men and women, 30 to 69 years of age, made up the patients. Regardless of tissue type, samples showed similar yields of roughly 3.65 to 8 million productive TCRbeta reads. Study-wide results and caveats: Researchers did not compare CD4+ and CD8+ repertoires, as samples were bulk unsorted. The study found a significantly higher top-250-clone fraction in tumors than in blood (p = 0.039).

Germline DNA was also extracted, and blood RNA derived from unsorted whole blood. This clonotype was seen just once. Its antigen is as yet unknown. The junction does not match germline at one end; this may be a read error. CDR3 size: 15 residues. Germline V lookup: CDR1 SGHDT, CDR2 YYEEEE. TCR beta cDNA came from approximately 540 ng total RNA, primed with a constant-region primer. It was through three nested multiplex PCR rounds of slightly modified ARM-PCR that TCR beta libraries arose. Rounds one and two of PCR, each of roughly 11 cycles, were primed with TRBV1-TRBV30 forward primers and a C-beta reverse primer. TCRdb recomputed calls from the multiplex PCR reads with MiXCR, one row per CDR3 protein. The sample holds 200,000 or so distinct CDR3 sequences, roughly 61% seen once.

Sequencing was done on a sample of peripheral blood. This TCR was recovered from a woman aged 55-69 years with primary liver carcinoma and hepatitis B virus infection. The chain uses TRBV5-6 and TRBJ2-1; 10 positions agree with TRBD1. CDR3 DNA: TGTACCAGCACACCGACAGGGGGCGGGTTGGATGAGCAGTTCTTC. It translates to CTSTPTGGGLDEQFF.